The next 20 T cell receptor beta chains were all read from a single sample in a study of blood T cell repertoires in COVID-19. The assay was immunoSEQ multiplex PCR, and TCRdb's table has in-frame clones only and misses some. The sample holds about 150,000 clones, under 95% seen once. The source material was peripheral blood. These receptors were taken from a man between 18 and 35 years old with COVID-19, enrolled during active disease.

The genes are TRBV2 and TRBJ2-1; 7 nucleotides align to TRBD1. V was clipped by 3 bases and J by 2 bases; unmatched bases: 4. CDR1 is SNHLY and CDR2 is FYNNEI in the germline V gene. The CDR3 loop spans 15 amino acids. CDR3 region: CASSERQGAYNEQFF. The CDR3 DNA reads as TGTGCCAGCAGTGAGCGTCAGGGGGCCTACAATGAGCAGTTCTTC.

The rearrangement joins TRBV3-1 (or the pseudogene TRBV3-2) to TRBJ2-7; D gene ambiguous. Germline lookup yields CDR1 LGHDT and CDR2 YNNKEL (reference sequence). V lost 6 bases, J lost 4 bases, and 7 bases lay in between. The CDR3 totals 11 residues. This chain's CDR3 is CASSFNYEQYF. CDR3 in DNA: TGTGCCAGCAGTTTCAATTACGAGCAGTACTTC.

This clone was recorded only once. The CDR3 sequence is CASSLRGSPTDTQYF. The CDR3 nucleotides are TGTGCCAGCAGCTTAAGAGGGTCTCCCACAGATACGCAGTATTTT. This chain uses TRBV7-9 with TRBJ2-3; possibly TRBD2 for D (5 bases). The V end was cut by 2 bases, the J end by 2 bases, with 11 bases between. Germline CDR1 is SEHNR and CDR2 is FQNEAQ (reference sequence). This CDR3 has 15 amino acids.

The chain has TRBV5-6 and TRBJ1-2; the match to TRBD1 covers 7 bases. The junction had 4 bases not matched to a gene; V was cut back by 4 bases and J by 4 bases. Germline CDR1 and CDR2: SGHDT and YYEEEE. CDR3 size: 13 residues. CDR3: CASSVDRTYGYTF. In nucleotides, the CDR3 is TGTGCCAGCAGCGTGGACAGGACCTATGGCTACACCTTC. Together with reference TRBV5-6 and TRBJ1-2, the CDR3 gives the full variable domain: DAGVTQSPTHLIKTRGQQVTLRCSPKSGHDTVSWYQQALGQGPQFIFQYYEEEERQRGNFPDRFSGHQFPNYSSELNVNALLLGDSALYLCASSVDRTYGYTFGSGTRLTVV.

This chain uses TRBV4-3 with TRBJ2-2; 7 bases fit TRBD2. After removal of 0 bases from V and 3 bases from J, the junction contained 13 bases not matched to a gene. The germline CDR1 and CDR2 sequences are LGHNA and YSLEER. The CDR3 spans 19 residues. The DNA for the CDR3 is TGCGCCAGCAGCCAAGATTGGGCTAGCGCACGGGGGGACACCGGGGAGCTGTTTTTT. As protein: CASSQDWASARGDTGELFF.

The chain uses TRBV5-1 and TRBJ2-7; possible D gene TRBD1, 5 bases. V was shortened by 4 bases and J by 3 bases, with 20 bases between the two germline ends. Germline V gives CDR1 SGHRS, CDR2 YFSETQ. The CDR3 is made up of 16 amino acids. CDR3 sequence reads: CASSNRAAQGVYEQYF. The CDR3 DNA reads TGCGCCAGCAGCAACCGGGCGGCGCAGGGCGTCTACGAGCAGTACTTC.

The V call is TRBV4-3, the J call TRBJ2-1; 10 bases fit TRBD1. CDR1 LGHNA and CDR2 YSLEER come from the germline V gene. CDR3 length: 15 residues. The V segment lost 4 bases and the J segment 4 bases; nucleotides outside the gene matches: 4. CDR3 amino acids: CASSRGTGDYNEQFF. DNA of the CDR3: TGCGCCAGCAGCCGTGGGACAGGGGATTACAATGAGCAGTTCTTC.

V gene TRBV7-6 combines with J gene TRBJ2-1; 7 bases align to TRBD2. CDR1 is SGHVS and CDR2 is FNYEAQ in the germline V gene. The CDR3 length is 18 residues. V gave up 5 bases and J gave up 9 bases; unmatched junction bases: 22. The CDR3 protein is CASSLGSQRDGILGEQFF. Written as DNA, the CDR3 is TGTGCCAGCAGCCTGGGAAGTCAGCGGGATGGTATTCTCGGTGAGCAGTTCTTC.

The V call is TRBV4-3, the J call TRBJ1-2; 8 bases agree with TRBD1. The CDR3 loop spans 16 amino acids. Germline assignment: CDR1 LGHNA and CDR2 YSLEER. The J segment lost 3 bases and the V segment lost 0 bases, leaving 6 bases of the junction unmatched. The chain's CDR3 is CASSQDIGQGHYGYTF. The CDR3 coding sequence is TGCGCCAGCAGCCAAGATATAGGACAGGGACACTATGGCTACACCTTC.

This rearrangement joins TRBV28 to TRBJ1-2; 7 positions match TRBD1. With V trimmed by 5 bases and J by 0 bases, 3 bases remained unmatched. The CDR3 has 14 residues. Per germline, CDR1 MDHEN and CDR2 SYDVKM. The CDR3 coding sequence is TGTGCCAGCAGTGGTACAGGGGCTAACTATGGCTACACCTTC. Its translation: CASSGTGANYGYTF.

The chain uses TRBV5-6 and TRBJ2-7; no firm D call. The germline V and J ends were trimmed by 0 bases and 6 bases, with 7 bases remaining between them. There are 12 residues in the CDR3. Germline V gene sequence: CDR1 SGHDT, CDR2 YYEEEE. The CDR3 loop is CASSLAHGEQYF. The CDR3 bases are TGTGCCAGCAGCTTGGCGCACGGCGAGCAGTACTTC.

V is TRBV25-1 and J is TRBJ1-3, with D unresolved. Trimming stripped 3 bases from V and 0 bases from J, with 6 bases between. CDR1 is MGHDK and CDR2 is SYGVNS in the germline V gene. The CDR3 extends over 14 amino acids. The CDR3 coding sequence is TGTGCCAGCAGTGACCTTTTCTCTGGAAACACCATATATTTT. Translated: CASSDLFSGNTIYF.

The gene calls are TRBV7-9 and TRBJ2-2; D remains unclear. The V gene lost 3 bases and the J gene lost 1 base, with 9 bases spanning the gap. The CDR3 contains 15 residues. Germline V gives CDR1 SEHNR, CDR2 FQNEAQ (reference sequence). CDR3 DNA: TGTGCCAGCAGCTTGGCTAGTGGGAACACCGGGGAGCTGTTTTTT. It translates to CASSLASGNTGELFF.

V gene TRBV7-3 combines with J gene TRBJ2-3, with 10 bases fitting TRBD2. This CDR3 has 16 residues. J was trimmed by 4 bases and V by 2 bases; bases with no gene match: 6. Germline CDR1 is SGHTA and CDR2 is FQGTGA. The CDR3 nucleotides read TGTGCCAGCAGCTTACGCCCCGGGACTAGCGCAGATACGCAGTATTTT. Protein: CASSLRPGTSADTQYF.

This sequence joins TRBV20-1 and TRBJ2-1, with D uncertain. V was pared by 3 bases and J by 3 bases, with 3 bases between. The CDR3 runs to 11 residues. In germline, CDR1 is DFQATT, CDR2 SNEGSKA (reference sequence). In DNA form, the CDR3 reads TGCAGTGCTAGTCGCTACAATGAGCAGTTCTTC. Residues: CSASRYNEQFF.

The chain has TRBV7-9 and TRBJ2-6; D gene uncertain. This CDR3 comprises 14 residues. Trimming took 10 bases from V and 0 from J, leaving 10 bases between them. Germline CDR1 and CDR2: SEHNR and FQNEAQ (reference sequence). The CDR3 region is CATITASGANVLTF. CDR3 in DNA: TGTGCCACCATTACAGCCTCTGGGGCCAACGTCCTGACTTTC.

This clone was counted once. The CDR3 DNA follows: TGTGCCAGCAGTTCCTCCCCCGGGACACCCTATGGCTACACCTTC. Translation gives CASSSSPGTPYGYTF. The chain joins TRBV6-5 to TRBJ1-2; D possibly corresponds to TRBD1 (6 bases). The CDR3 contains 15 residues. Between the trimmed V and J ends, which lost 4 bases and 4 bases, there was a span of 16 bases. CDR1 and CDR2 (germline): MNHEY, SVGAGI.

The genes are TRBV28 and TRBJ1-4; D ambiguous. V was trimmed by 7 bases and J by 5 bases, leaving 14 bases between them. The CDR3 has 14 amino acids. The germline V gene has CDR1 MDHEN and CDR2 SYDVKM. The CDR3 DNA is TGTGCCAGCACCAAGTCGAGGTTGAATGAAAAACTGTTTTTT. It specifies CASTKSRLNEKLFF.

This chain joins TRBV5-1 and TRBJ2-1, with TRBD2 matching over 7 bases. V gave up 2 bases and J gave up 2 bases; unmatched junction bases: 13. The germline V gene encodes CDR1 SGHRS and CDR2 YFSETQ. This CDR3 comprises 18 residues. In DNA form, the CDR3 reads TGCGCCAGCAGCTTTATAGGTGTGGGGGGAGGGACCTACAATGAGCAGTTCTTC. Translation gives CASSFIGVGGGTYNEQFF.

This chain connects TRBV6-5 to TRBJ2-2, with D possibly being TRBD2 (6 bases). The V end lost 0 bases, the J end lost 8 bases, and 10 bases lay between the germline ends. This CDR3 contains 14 residues. Looked up from germline, CDR1 is MNHEY and CDR2 is SVGAGI. This CDR3 is CASSYSLAGGELFF. CDR3 bases: TGTGCCAGCAGTTACTCTCTCGCGGGAGGGGAGCTGTTTTTT.